This T cell receptor (beta chain) was observed in a study of T cells in Graves' hyperthyroidism and ophthalmopathy. Study-wide results and limits: Ophthalmopathy was identified by the model a median about six months ahead of onset. Also found in blood were most expanded thyroid clonotypes above 0.001.

There are 20 residues in the CDR3. Germline V gives CDR1 LGHDT, CDR2 YNNKEL (reference sequence). V was clipped by 0 bases and J by 3 bases, with 24 bases between them. Amplification of TCR beta CDR3 regions was performed using RNA transcripts as template. First-round RT-PCR of the TCR CDR3 relied on the HTBI primer set. TCRdb fed the multiplex PCR reads into MiXCR, producing one record per CDR3 protein. The sample holds 380,000 or so distinct CDR3 sequences, 11% to 15% seen once. Patients were aged 18 to 65, had disease duration under 2 months, and had newly diagnosed hyperthyroidism. This clonotype was detected only a few times. Antigen: not known.

This receptor was obtained from a woman aged 25 to 45 with Graves' hyperthyroidism. Sequencing input: blood. V is TRBV3-1 and J is TRBJ2-1; D possibly corresponds to TRBD2 (9 bases). The CDR3 region is CASSQDFQGAVSGGYNEQFF. In DNA form, the CDR3 reads TGTGCCAGCAGCCAAGATTTTCAGGGGGCGGTTAGCGGGGGCTACAATGAGCAGTTCTTC.